This T cell receptor beta chain was documented in a study of T cells in Graves' hyperthyroidism and ophthalmopathy. General study results and limits: Also found in blood were most expanded thyroid clonotypes above 0.001. Stable hyperthyroidism was told apart from ophthalmopathy by a model built on 13 V-J features.

With respect to this clonotype: Its specificity is not known. The junction departs from germline at one end; a sequencing error may be responsible.

TCR beta CDR3 regions were amplified from RNA. The HTBI primer set served for first-round RT-PCR of the TCR CDR3. TCRdb redid the calling of the multiplex PCR reads with MiXCR, one entry per CDR3 protein. This sample has nearly 750,000 distinct CDR3 sequences, with roughly a third found just once. Patients with uncontrolled infections, other autoimmune diseases, pregnancy or lactation were excluded. Together with thyroid ultrasound, orbital computed tomography, serum thyroxine and TRAb, clinical symptoms were used for diagnoses. Germline CDR1 and CDR2: SGHDT and YYEEEE. This CDR3 has 14 residues. Sequenced: blood. The TCR sequence derives from a woman aged 40-49 years with Graves' hyperthyroidism. The chain recombines TRBV5-6 with TRBJ1-2; TRBD1 matches at 8 bases. The CDR3 region is CASSSRTGTHGYTF. In DNA, the CDR3 is TGTGCCAGTAGCTCGAGGACAGGGACCCATGGCTACACCTTC.